The 10 T cell receptor beta chains presented below share a single source sample, sequenced in a study of CD8+CD57+ T cells in acquired aplastic anemia. Sequenced patients had shown CD8+CD57+ cell expansion by flow cytometry. CDR3 and TCR beta VDJ profiling relied on a genomic DNA template. TCRdb ran MiXCR on the reads and lists one entry per CDR3 protein. The sample lists under 200,000 distinct CDR3 sequences, roughly 50% occurring once. The sample was sorted CD4+, CD8+, or CD8+CD57+ T cells (not recorded which) from PBMCs. These receptors originate from a human donor with aplastic anemia.

This chain connects TRBV20-1 to TRBJ1-2, with D possibly matching TRBD1 (5 bases). Germline V gene lookup returns CDR1 DFQATT and CDR2 SNEGSKA (reference sequence). V lost 6 bases and J lost 8, with 16 bases in between. The CDR3 totals 12 residues. The CDR3 protein is CSAPGAGKGYTF. The DNA for the CDR3 is TGCAGTGCCCCCGGGGCAGGGAAAGGCTACACCTTC.

The genes are TRBV19 and TRBJ2-2; D is undetermined. The germline V gene has CDR1 LNHDA and CDR2 SQIVND (reference sequence). The CDR3 contains 12 residues. Trimming took 6 bases from V and 7 from J, leaving 9 bases between them. The CDR3 region is CASSNKFGELFF. CDR3 bases: TGTGCCAGTAGCAATAAGTTCGGGGAGCTGTTTTTT.

This clonotype was detected many times. The V call is TRBV10-3, the J call TRBJ2-3, with D perhaps matching TRBD1 (8 bases). Germline loops: CDR1 ENHRY, CDR2 SYGVKD. V was pared by 10 bases and J by 2 bases, with 19 bases between. The CDR3 runs to 15 residues. CDR3 region: CATGGGQGNTDTQYF. CDR3 bases: TGTGCCACGGGGGGAGGACAGGGTAACACAGATACGCAGTATTTT.

The V call is TRBV7-8, the J call TRBJ2-1; D gene ambiguous. With 4 bases removed from V and 5 bases from J, the gap between germline ends came to 12 bases. Germline V gene sequence: CDR1 SGHVS, CDR2 FQNEAQ. The CDR3 is 14 amino acids. The CDR3 bases are TGTGCCAGCAGCTATTTCTTGGGAAACAATGAGCAGTTCTTC. Its translation is CASSYFLGNNEQFF.

The table lists this clonotype with many counts. The chain employs TRBV12-5 and TRBJ1-1, with a weak D call TRBD1 (5 bases). V dropped 6 bases and J dropped 4 bases, with 9 bases sitting between them. The CDR3 is made up of 12 amino acids. The germline CDR1 and CDR2 sequences are LGHNT and FRNRAP. The CDR3 sequence is CASGAGITEAFF. CDR3 nucleotides: TGTGCTAGTGGAGCAGGGATCACTGAAGCTTTCTTT.

This chain connects TRBV5-1 to TRBJ2-1; D is possibly TRBD2 (6 bases). The CDR3 runs 15 residues. Germline CDR1 reads SGHRS; CDR2 reads YFSETQ. V lost 0 bases and J lost 2, with 9 bases in between. The CDR3 DNA reads as TGCGCCAGCAGCTTGGCCGGGAGCCCCTACAATGAGCAGTTCTTC. Residues: CASSLAGSPYNEQFF.

V and J are TRBV29-1 and TRBJ1-2, with unresolved D. CDR1 SQVTM and CDR2 ANQGSEA come from the germline V gene. The CDR3 covers 12 residues. V was shortened by 7 bases and J by 7 bases, with 16 bases between the two germline ends. The CDR3 reads CSAPLAPPGYTF. In DNA form, the CDR3 reads TGCAGCGCCCCCCTCGCCCCCCCTGGCTACACCTTC.

The V and J genes are TRBV28 and TRBJ2-1; 7 bases line up with TRBD1. V lost 5 bases and J lost 5; bases outside the gene matches: 12. CDR3 length: 16 amino acids. CDR1 and CDR2 (germline): MDHEN, SYDVKM. The CDR3 DNA follows: TGTGCCAGCAGTCCGTGGGACAGTTTGCCGCACAATGAGCAGTTCTTC. This encodes CASSPWDSLPHNEQFF. The full variable domain, in which reference TRBV28 and TRBJ2-1 provide the parts outside the CDR3, is DVKVTQSSRYLVKRTGEKVFLECVQDMDHENMFWYRQDPGLGLRLIYFSYDVKMKEKGDIPEGYSVSREKKERFSLILESASTNQTSMYLCASSPWDSLPHNEQFFGPGTRLTVL.

This clonotype was found many times. The chain joins TRBV5-1 to TRBJ1-2; possible D gene TRBD1, 5 bases. V was pared by 0 bases and J by 5 bases, with 14 bases between. The CDR3 totals 15 residues. CDR1 SGHRS and CDR2 YFSETQ come from the germline V gene. The CDR3 DNA reads as TGCGCCAGCAGCTTGGCAATTGGCAGGGAATATGGCTACACCTTC. Its translation: CASSLAIGREYGYTF.

J is TRBJ2-1 and V is TRBV10-3; possible D gene TRBD1, 7 bases. V gave up 7 bases and J gave up 0 bases, with 16 bases separating them. CDR1 is ENHRY, CDR2 SYGVKD, per germline. This CDR3 has 16 amino acids. As DNA, the CDR3 is TGTGCCATCAACCCCCAGGGGGGTTCCTCCTACAATGAGCAGTTCTTC. Protein sequence: CAINPQGGSSYNEQFF.